The 12 T cell receptor beta chains presented below share a single source sample, sequenced in a study of Ad26.COV2.S vaccination and SARS-CoV-2 variants. Described treatment: about 20 received Ad26.COV2.S at low or high dose, single or two shots; 5 received placebo; per-sample allocation not given. Day 63 after the first vaccine or placebo injection was the time point for sampling. Generated by immunoSEQ multiplex PCR, the TCRdb table keeps only in-frame clones and is missing some. The sample contains around 340,000 clones, about 85% of which appear only once. The material was peripheral blood, obtained in a trial of Ad26.COV2.S vaccine versus placebo. Receptor source: a person between 18 and 59 years old who received the Ad26.COV2.S COVID-19 vaccine or a placebo.

This clone appeared a few times. The chain joins TRBV6-2 or TRBV6-3 to TRBJ1-1; D uncertain. V was pared by 0 bases and J by 6 bases, with 8 bases between. The CDR3 totals 13 residues. In germline, CDR1 is MNHEY, CDR2 SVGEGT. This CDR3 is CASSYSTGSEAFF. CDR3 nucleotide sequence: TGTGCCAGCAGTTACTCGACGGGGTCTGAAGCTTTCTTT.

This clone occurred a few times. The chain couples TRBV29-1 to TRBJ2-2; D remains unclear. This CDR3 region has 16 residues. In germline, CDR1 is SQVTM, CDR2 ANQGSEA. Trimming removed 4 bases from V and 0 bases from J, with 15 bases in between. CDR3 amino acids: CSVVFPADANTGELFF. The CDR3 DNA reads TGCAGCGTTGTCTTTCCGGCGGACGCGAACACCGGGGAGCTGTTTTTT.

V usage is TRBV9 and J usage is TRBJ2-7; D is perhaps TRBD1 or TRBD2 (5 bases each). The CDR3 length is 13 residues. V lost 0 bases to trimming and J lost 6 bases, with 10 bases between them. Germline values: CDR1 SGDLS, CDR2 YYNGEE. CDR3 sequence: CASSVGQRSEQYF. The CDR3 nucleotides read TGTGCCAGCAGCGTAGGACAGCGGTCCGAGCAGTACTTC.

The CDR3 DNA sequence: TGTGCCAGCAGTATGAGGACAGGGCATGAGCAGTTCTTC. Encoded protein: CASSMRTGHEQFF. V and J are TRBV12-3 or TRBV12-4 and TRBJ2-1; TRBD1 agrees at 8 bases. The CDR3 runs 13 residues. V lost 5 bases to trimming and J lost 8 bases; unmatched junction nucleotides: 5.

The chain joins TRBV3-1 (or the pseudogene TRBV3-2) to TRBJ2-1; 7 bases are shared with TRBD1. Germline loops: CDR1 LGHDT, CDR2 YNNKEL (reference sequence). The CDR3 totals 20 residues. The junction had 23 bases not matched to a gene; V was cut back by 1 base and J by 8 bases. Here the CDR3 DNA reads TGTGCCAGCAGCCAAGGCTCCGGGACAGTCGGTGTTTATCGTGGCGATGAGCAGTTCTTC. Protein: CASSQGSGTVGVYRGDEQFF.

This sequence joins TRBV5-4 and TRBJ2-6; D is ambiguous. Trimming removed 0 bases from V and 2 bases from J, with 9 bases in between. The germline gives CDR1 SGHNT, CDR2 YYREEE (reference sequence). This CDR3 has 16 amino acids. This chain's CDR3 is CASSLAAGPGANVLTF. The CDR3 DNA reads as TGTGCCAGCAGCTTGGCCGCCGGACCTGGGGCCAACGTCCTGACTTTC.

V gene TRBV9 combines with J gene TRBJ2-1, with D tentatively TRBD1 or TRBD2 (7 bases each). The ends were cut back, 0 bases at V and 4 bases at J, with 14 bases in the middle. This CDR3 is 16 amino acids long. Germline V gives CDR1 SGDLS, CDR2 YYNGEE. CDR3 nucleotide sequence: TGTGCCAGCAGCGTAGAGGGGGCTAGCGGATACAATGAGCAGTTCTTC. Its protein product is CASSVEGASGYNEQFF.

The chain recombines TRBV7-9 with TRBJ2-7; a weak D match, TRBD1 (7 bases). The V end lost 4 bases, the J end lost 3 bases, and 13 bases lay between the germline ends. The germline V gene has CDR1 SEHNR and CDR2 FQNEAQ (reference sequence). The CDR3 is 14 amino acids. Here the CDR3 DNA reads TGTGCCAGCAGCTCCAGGGGGGCAGACTACGAGCAGTACTTC. Translation gives CASSSRGADYEQYF. Looking up the rest from reference TRBV7-9 and TRBJ2-7 gives the full variable domain: DTGVSQNPRHKITKRGQNVTFRCDPISEHNRLYWYRQTLGQGPEFLTYFQNEAQLEKSRLLSDRFSAERPKGSFSTLEIQRTEQGDSAMYLCASSSRGADYEQYFGPGTRLTVT.

This chain uses TRBV11-2 with TRBJ2-5; 9 nucleotides match TRBD2. Germline CDR1 SGHAT, CDR2 FQNNGV. With V trimmed by 6 bases and J by 9 bases, 17 bases remained unmatched. The CDR3 loop spans 16 amino acids. The CDR3 loop reads CASSFSTSGPYEAQYF. DNA for the CDR3: TGTGCCAGCAGTTTTAGTACTAGCGGGCCGTATGAGGCCCAGTACTTC. Looking up the rest from reference TRBV11-2 and TRBJ2-5 gives the full variable domain: EAGVAQSPRYKIIEKRQSVAFWCNPISGHATLYWYQQILGQGPKLLIQFQNNGVVDDSQLPKDRFSAERLKGVDSTLKIQPAKLEDSAVYLCASSFSTSGPYEAQYFGPGTRLLVL.

This clone was counted only a few times. The V gene is TRBV4-1, the J gene TRBJ1-2; 8 nucleotides agree with TRBD1. Trimming cost V 3 bases and J 8 bases; bases outside gene matches: 11. Germline-derived CDR1 and CDR2 are MGHRA and YSYEKL. The CDR3 sequence is 15 residues long. CDR3 region: CASSHRQGPVRGYTF. The DNA of the CDR3 is TGCGCCAGCAGCCACAGACAGGGGCCAGTGAGAGGCTACACCTTC.

CDR3 loop: CASSAMDRDEQYF. The DNA of the CDR3 is TGTGCCAGCAGTGCCATGGACAGGGACGAGCAGTACTTC. The chain combines TRBV28 with TRBJ2-7; TRBD1 agrees at 8 bases. V dropped 5 bases and J dropped 5; count of bases not matched to a gene: 5. This CDR3 is 13 amino acids long. Germline V gene sequence: CDR1 MDHEN, CDR2 SYDVKM.

The gene calls are TRBV5-6 and TRBJ2-3; 7 bases line up with TRBD1. After removal of 2 bases from V and 6 bases from J, the junction contained 9 bases not matched to a gene. From germline, CDR1 is SGHDT and CDR2 YYEEEE. This CDR3 spans 15 amino acids. DNA for the CDR3: TGTGCCAGCAGCTTTCCGACAGGGATCCGGGATACGCAGTATTTT. It codes for CASSFPTGIRDTQYF.